A single sample is the source of the 20 T cell receptor beta chains below, sequenced in a study of technical replicates of blood from several donors. TCRdb keeps only in-frame clones here, not all; method: immunoSEQ multiplex PCR. This sample carries around 80,000 clones, 85% to 95% of them seen once, and the ten largest clones take more than 0.2%. Specimen: T cells isolated from PBMCs. These receptors were collected from a human donor in good health.

This clone was picked up one time. This rearrangement joins TRBV14 to TRBJ2-7, with TRBD2 as a possible D gene (6 bases). There are 15 residues in the CDR3. The V end was cut by 2 bases, the J end by 1 base, with 12 bases between. The germline CDR1 and CDR2 sequences are SGHDN and FVKESK. The CDR3 DNA sequence: TGTGCCAGCAGCCAACGATTCGCGGGGTCCTACGAGCAGTACTTC. As protein: CASSQRFAGSYEQYF.

The chain combines TRBV6-5 with TRBJ1-1; D unclear. This CDR3 comprises 15 residues. The germline V and J ends were trimmed by 3 bases and 3 bases, with 14 bases remaining between them. Germline V lookup: CDR1 MNHEY, CDR2 SVGAGI. The CDR3 nucleotides are TGTGCCAGCAGTTATTACCACAGCTCGTACACTGAAGCTTTCTTT. As protein: CASSYYHSSYTEAFF.

V gene TRBV5-1 combines with J gene TRBJ1-5, with TRBD1 matching 8 bases. Per the germline V gene, CDR1 is SGHRS and CDR2 is YFSETQ. V lost 3 bases, J lost 4 bases, and 9 bases stayed unmatched. CDR3 length: 16 amino acids. The CDR3 DNA reads TGCGCCAGCAGCTCATATACAGGGGGGTTAAATCAGCCCCAGCATTTT. It yields the protein CASSSYTGGLNQPQHF.

This rearrangement joins TRBV28 to TRBJ2-7; TRBD2 matches 9 bases. This CDR3 region has 17 residues. The germline gives CDR1 MDHEN, CDR2 SYDVKM. The V segment lost 6 bases and the J segment 6 bases; nucleotides outside the gene matches: 18. The CDR3 DNA sequence: TGTGCCAGCAGCCCCCGGGTGCTGGCGGGAGGGCCTAGCGAGCAGTACTTC. Protein product: CASSPRVLAGGPSEQYF. The variable domain in full, completed from reference TRBV28 and TRBJ2-7, reads DVKVTQSSRYLVKRTGEKVFLECVQDMDHENMFWYRQDPGLGLRLIYFSYDVKMKEKGDIPEGYSVSREKKERFSLILESASTNQTSMYLCASSPRVLAGGPSEQYFGPGTRLTVT.

J is TRBJ1-1 and V is TRBV6-5, with D hard to call. CDR1 and CDR2 (germline): MNHEY, SVGAGI. The CDR3 extends over 15 amino acids. Between the trimmed V and J ends, which lost 5 bases and 3 bases, there was a span of 16 bases. This CDR3 reads CASSIGRYSDTEAFF. CDR3 nucleotide sequence: TGTGCCAGCAGTATTGGCAGGTACAGTGACACTGAAGCTTTCTTT.

V and J are TRBV7-9 and TRBJ2-3; possibly TRBD1 for D (6 bases). The CDR3 covers 17 residues. Germline V gives CDR1 SEHNR, CDR2 FQNEAQ (reference sequence). The V and J ends lost 2 bases and 2 bases respectively, with 17 bases between them. The CDR3 here is CASSLNREIIDTDTQYF. The CDR3 bases are TGTGCCAGCAGCTTAAACAGGGAAATAATCGACACAGATACGCAGTATTTT.

V usage is TRBV4-1 and J usage is TRBJ2-2, with D possibly TRBD1 on 5 matching bases. The CDR3 is made up of 15 amino acids. V was shortened by 0 bases and J by 6 bases, with 11 bases between the two germline ends. From germline, CDR1 is MGHRA and CDR2 YSYEKL. The CDR3 bases are TGCGCCAGCAGCCAAGAACCACCAGGGTCCGGGGAGCTGTTTTTT. It yields the protein CASSQEPPGSGELFF.

The V call is TRBV6-4, the J call TRBJ1-1, with a possible D match to TRBD1 (6 bases). The germline gives CDR1 MRHNA, CDR2 SNTAGT. Trimming pared 5 bases from V and 0 bases from J, leaving 7 bases between. The CDR3 consists of 13 residues. The CDR3 here is CASSQGLNTEAFF. The CDR3 DNA sequence: TGTGCCAGCAGTCAGGGGTTGAACACTGAAGCTTTCTTT.

The chain carries TRBV5-4 and TRBJ1-2, with D maybe TRBD1 (6 bases). The V end was cut by 3 bases, the J end by 7 bases, with 19 bases between. The CDR3 runs to 15 residues. The germline CDR1 and CDR2 sequences are SGHNT and YYREEE (reference sequence). The CDR3 loop is CASSSAGEGGTGYTF. In nucleotides, the CDR3 is TGTGCCAGCAGCTCCGCAGGGGAGGGGGGCACTGGCTACACCTTC.

The V and J genes are TRBV4-1 and TRBJ2-3; 15 bases agree with TRBD2. The length of the CDR3 is 21 residues. CDR1 MGHRA and CDR2 YSYEKL come from the germline V gene. Trimming at V came to 1 base and at J to 1 base, leaving 12 bases not matched to a gene. The CDR3 DNA reads TGCGCCAGCAGCCAAGTTGATGGACTAGCGGGGGGGCAGGGAGGCACAGATACGCAGTATTTT. Protein: CASSQVDGLAGGQGGTDTQYF.

The rearrangement links TRBV6-1 to TRBJ1-2; D remains unclear. The length of the CDR3 is 14 residues. Germline-derived CDR1 and CDR2 are MNHNS and SASEGT. V lost 5 bases, J lost 3 bases, and 13 bases lay in between. Here the CDR3 DNA reads TGTGCCAGCAGTAGCCTCTGGCGGGACTATGGCTACACCTTC. Protein: CASSSLWRDYGYTF.

V gene TRBV28 combines with J gene TRBJ1-5; D unresolved. Between the trimmed V and J ends, which lost 4 bases and 3 bases, there was a span of 16 bases. This CDR3 contains 16 residues. Germline CDR1 is MDHEN and CDR2 is SYDVKM. CDR3 region: CASSWSRTGNNQPQHF. The CDR3 bases are TGTGCCAGCAGTTGGTCTCGGACGGGGAACAATCAGCCCCAGCATTTT.

This clone has just one count. The J gene is TRBJ2-3, the V gene TRBV21-1; the table names TRBD1, a call not compared with the DNA. TRBV21-1 constitutes a pseudogene. The CDR3 contains 17 residues. The CDR3 coding sequence is TGTGCCAGCAGCAAAGTATGGGGGCTTGACTCCACAGATACGCAGTATTTT. Translation: CASSKVWGLDSTDTQYF.

The chain employs TRBV5-1 and TRBJ1-1, with 7 bases matching TRBD1. Germline values: CDR1 SGHRS, CDR2 YFSETQ. This CDR3 has 14 amino acids. J gave up 5 bases and V 5 bases, and 9 bases lay outside the gene matches. The CDR3 DNA reads as TGCGCCAGCAGTGCGAGGGGGCTGGGGACTGAAGCTTTCTTT. Its protein is CASSARGLGTEAFF.

The rearrangement uses TRBV11-2 and TRBJ2-5; a weak D match, TRBD1 (6 bases). Germline V lookup: CDR1 SGHAT, CDR2 FQNNGV. V was trimmed by 4 bases and J by 2 bases, leaving 11 bases between them. This CDR3 region has 14 residues. The CDR3 bases are TGTGCCAGCAGCTCCCCAGGGGCACAAGAGACCCAGTACTTC. Protein: CASSSPGAQETQYF. Using reference TRBV11-2 and TRBJ2-5 for the parts outside the CDR3, the full variable domain is EAGVAQSPRYKIIEKRQSVAFWCNPISGHATLYWYQQILGQGPKLLIQFQNNGVVDDSQLPKDRFSAERLKGVDSTLKIQPAKLEDSAVYLCASSSPGAQETQYFGPGTRLLVL.

This chain connects TRBV2 to TRBJ2-2; 11 bases fit TRBD2. Trimming removed 5 bases from V and 0 bases from J; junction bases left unmatched: 2. The CDR3 is 16 residues long. Germline assignment: CDR1 SNHLY and CDR2 FYNNEI. The DNA for the CDR3 is TGTGCCAGCAGTTTGGGACTAGCGGCGAACACCGGGGAGCTGTTTTTT. Its translation: CASSLGLAANTGELFF.

The chain combines TRBV2 with TRBJ2-7, with no clear D. This CDR3 contains 13 residues. Per the germline V gene, CDR1 is SNHLY and CDR2 is FYNNEI. V lost 7 bases and J lost 0, with 10 bases in between. The CDR3 region is CASTDSNSYEQYF. Here the CDR3 DNA reads TGTGCCAGCACAGACTCCAACTCCTACGAGCAGTACTTC.

The J gene is TRBJ2-3, the V gene TRBV4-1, with 7 positions matching TRBD1. This CDR3 region has 19 residues. The germline V gene encodes CDR1 MGHRA and CDR2 YSYEKL. With 6 bases clipped from V and 3 bases from J, the junction kept 21 bases outside the gene matches. The CDR3 sequence is CASRFTVDPTGEGTDTQYF. The CDR3 nucleotides are TGCGCCAGCAGATTCACCGTCGACCCCACAGGGGAAGGAACAGATACGCAGTATTTT.

The chain has TRBV7-9 and TRBJ2-2, with 11 bases matching TRBD2. The CDR3 contains 15 residues. Germline loops: CDR1 SEHNR, CDR2 FQNEAQ (reference sequence). The J segment lost 1 base and the V segment lost 5 bases, leaving 0 bases of the junction unmatched. The CDR3 loop is CASSTSGGNTGELFF. In DNA form, the CDR3 reads TGTGCCAGCAGCACTAGCGGGGGGAACACCGGGGAGCTGTTTTTT. The variable domain in full, with the rest retrieved from reference TRBV7-9 and TRBJ2-2, is DTGVSQNPRHKITKRGQNVTFRCDPISEHNRLYWYRQTLGQGPEFLTYFQNEAQLEKSRLLSDRFSAERPKGSFSTLEIQRTEQGDSAMYLCASSTSGGNTGELFFGEGSRLTVL.

V and J are TRBV11-2 and TRBJ2-3; D ambiguous. This CDR3 has 13 amino acids. The V and J ends lost 5 bases and 6 bases respectively, with 12 bases between them. Germline V gives CDR1 SGHAT, CDR2 FQNNGV. The CDR3 is CASSPTIEDTQYF. The CDR3 DNA is TGTGCCAGCAGCCCCACCATAGAGGATACGCAGTATTTT.